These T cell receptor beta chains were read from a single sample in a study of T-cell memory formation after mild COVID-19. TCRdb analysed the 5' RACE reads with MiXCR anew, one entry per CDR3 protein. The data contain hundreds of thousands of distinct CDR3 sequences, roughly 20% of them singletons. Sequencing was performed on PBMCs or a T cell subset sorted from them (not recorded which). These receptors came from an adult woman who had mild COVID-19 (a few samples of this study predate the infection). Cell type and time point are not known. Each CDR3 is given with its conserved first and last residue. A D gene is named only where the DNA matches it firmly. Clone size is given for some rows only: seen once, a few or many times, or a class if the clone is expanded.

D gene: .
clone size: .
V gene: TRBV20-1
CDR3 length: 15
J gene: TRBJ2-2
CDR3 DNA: TGCAGTGCTAGAGATCATGAGACAGTCACCGGGGAGCTGTTTTTT
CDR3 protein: CSARDHETVTGELFF

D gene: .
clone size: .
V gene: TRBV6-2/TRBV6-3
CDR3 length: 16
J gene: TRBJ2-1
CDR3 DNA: TGTGCCAGCAGTTACTCGTTGGGTGAGGGGTACAATGAGCAGTTCTTC
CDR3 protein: CASSYSLGEGYNEQFF

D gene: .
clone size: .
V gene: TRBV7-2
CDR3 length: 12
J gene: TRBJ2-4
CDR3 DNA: TGTGCCAGCAGCCCCATGCTCGACATTCAGTACTTC
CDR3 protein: CASSPMLDIQYF

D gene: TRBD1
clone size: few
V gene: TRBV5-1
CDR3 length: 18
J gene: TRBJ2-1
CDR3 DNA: TGCGCCAGCAGCTTGGGGTTGACAGGGGGCGCGGTAAGAGATGAGCAGTTCTTC
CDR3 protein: CASSLGLTGGAVRDEQFF

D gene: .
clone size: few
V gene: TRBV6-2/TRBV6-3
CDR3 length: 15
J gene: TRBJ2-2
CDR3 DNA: TGTGCCAGTAGGCACAGGGGACTTGCCACCGGGGAGCTGTTTTTT
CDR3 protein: CASRHRGLATGELFF

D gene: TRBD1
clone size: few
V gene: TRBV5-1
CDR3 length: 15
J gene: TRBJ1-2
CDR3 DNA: TGCGCCAGCAGCTTACCGGGGACAGGGGGTCACGGCTACACCTTC
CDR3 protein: CASSLPGTGGHGYTF

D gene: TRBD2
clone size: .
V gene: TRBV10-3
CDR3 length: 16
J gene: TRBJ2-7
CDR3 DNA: TGTGCCATCAGTGAGTCGAGCGGGAGTCATCCCTACGAGCAGTACTTC
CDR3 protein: CAISESSGSHPYEQYF

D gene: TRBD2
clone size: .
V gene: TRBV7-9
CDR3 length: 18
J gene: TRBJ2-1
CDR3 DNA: TGTGCCAGCAGCGACGGGTCTAGCGGGAGTCCCTGGGTCAATGAGCAGTTCTTC
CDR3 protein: CASSDGSSGSPWVNEQFF

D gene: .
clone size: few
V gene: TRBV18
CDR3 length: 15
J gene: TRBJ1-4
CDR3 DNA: TGTGCCAGCTCCCCCAGGTCGGAACTTAATGAAAAACTGTTTTTT
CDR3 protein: CASSPRSELNEKLFF

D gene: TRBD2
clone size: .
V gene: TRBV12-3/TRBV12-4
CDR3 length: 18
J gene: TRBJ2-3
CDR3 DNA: TGTGCCAGCAGTTTAGAGTCCGGGTTAGCGGGTTCCACAGATACGCAGTATTTT
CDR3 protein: CASSLESGLAGSTDTQYF

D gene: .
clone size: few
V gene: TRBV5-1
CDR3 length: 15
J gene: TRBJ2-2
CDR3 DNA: TGCGCCAGCACCTTGCTCCCGGAACGGGCCGGGGAGCTGTTTTTT
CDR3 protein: CASTLLPERAGELFF

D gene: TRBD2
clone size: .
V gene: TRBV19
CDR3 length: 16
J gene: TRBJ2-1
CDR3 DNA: TGTGCCAGTAGTATAATGGGACTAGCGGGAGACAATGAGCAGTTCTTC
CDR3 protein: CASSIMGLAGDNEQFF

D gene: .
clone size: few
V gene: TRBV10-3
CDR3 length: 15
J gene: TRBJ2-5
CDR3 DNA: TGTGCCATCAGTGAGTCGGGGGCCCTCCTAGAGACCCAGTACTTC
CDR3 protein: CAISESGALLETQYF

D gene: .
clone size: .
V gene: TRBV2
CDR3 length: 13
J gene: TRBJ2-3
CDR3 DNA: TGTGCACAGAGGCGGCTAGCCGCAGATACGCAGTATTTT
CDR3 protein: CAQRRLAADTQYF

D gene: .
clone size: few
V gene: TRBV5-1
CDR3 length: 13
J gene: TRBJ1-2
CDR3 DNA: TGCGCCAGCAGCCCCCGGGGACGCTATGGCTACACCTTC
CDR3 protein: CASSPRGRYGYTF

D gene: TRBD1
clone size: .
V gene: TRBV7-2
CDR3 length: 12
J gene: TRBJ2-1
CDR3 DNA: TGTGCCAGCAGCGGGACAGTACTCGAGCAGTTCTTC
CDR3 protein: CASSGTVLEQFF

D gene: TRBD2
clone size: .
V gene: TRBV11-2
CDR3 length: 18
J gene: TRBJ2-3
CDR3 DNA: TGTGCCAGCAGCCCTTTCCGTTGGACTAGCGGAGGTACAGATACGCAGTATTTT
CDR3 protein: CASSPFRWTSGGTDTQYF

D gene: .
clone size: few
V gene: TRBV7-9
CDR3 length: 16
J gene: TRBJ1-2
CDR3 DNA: TGTGCCAGCAGCTTAGAGCGGGGGGGATTCGGCTATGGCTACACCTTC
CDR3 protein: CASSLERGGFGYGYTF

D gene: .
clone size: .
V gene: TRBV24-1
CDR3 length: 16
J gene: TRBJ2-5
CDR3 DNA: TGTGCCACCAGTGATTTGGGGAGGGGGCCTCAAGAGACCCAGTACTTC
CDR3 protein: CATSDLGRGPQETQYF

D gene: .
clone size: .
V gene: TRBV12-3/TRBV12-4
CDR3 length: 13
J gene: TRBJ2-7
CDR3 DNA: TGTGCCAGCAGTTTTTCAGGCGCCTACGAGCAGTACTTC
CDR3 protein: CASSFSGAYEQYF

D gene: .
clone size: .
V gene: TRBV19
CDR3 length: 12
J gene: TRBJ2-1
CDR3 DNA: TGTGCCAGTAGTATATCGGACAATGAGCAGTTCTTC
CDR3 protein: CASSISDNEQFF

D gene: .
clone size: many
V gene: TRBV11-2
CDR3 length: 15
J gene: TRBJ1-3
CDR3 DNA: TGTGCCAGCAGCTCAGGAGCCTTCTCTGGAAACACCATATATTTT
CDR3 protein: CASSSGAFSGNTIYF

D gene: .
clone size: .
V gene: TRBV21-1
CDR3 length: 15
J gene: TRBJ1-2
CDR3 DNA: TGTGCCAGCAGCAAGTTTTCCCGACAGGACTATGGCTACACCTTC
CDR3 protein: CASSKFSRQDYGYTF

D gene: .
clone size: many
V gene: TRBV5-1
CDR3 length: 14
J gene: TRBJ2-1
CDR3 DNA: TGCGCCAGCAGCTTAATCCGAGGGGACAATGAGCAGTTCTTC
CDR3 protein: CASSLIRGDNEQFF

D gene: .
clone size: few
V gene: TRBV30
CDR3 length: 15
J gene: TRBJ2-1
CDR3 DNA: TGTGCCTGTGCAAAGGACGGGAGCTCCTACAATGAGCAGTTCTTC
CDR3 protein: CACAKDGSSYNEQFF

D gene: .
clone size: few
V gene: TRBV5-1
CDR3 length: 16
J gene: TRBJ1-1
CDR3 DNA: TGCGCCAGCAGCTTGGCCTCAAAAGGGCGGCATTCTGAAGCTTTCTTT
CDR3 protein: CASSLASKGRHSEAFF

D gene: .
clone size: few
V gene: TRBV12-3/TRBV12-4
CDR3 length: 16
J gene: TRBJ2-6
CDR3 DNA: TGTGCCAGCACCGTTCGGGGGGCGTCTGGGGCCAACGTCCTGACTTTC
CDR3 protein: CASTVRGASGANVLTF

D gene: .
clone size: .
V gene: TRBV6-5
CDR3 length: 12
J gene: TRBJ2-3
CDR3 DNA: TGTGCCAGCGCTAACAGAAGAGATACGCAGTATTTT
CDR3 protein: CASANRRDTQYF

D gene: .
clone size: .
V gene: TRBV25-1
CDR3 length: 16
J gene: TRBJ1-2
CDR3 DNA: TGTGCCAGCAGTGATATGAGCAGGGCCGGTAACTATGGCTACACCTTC
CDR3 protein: CASSDMSRAGNYGYTF